Reported below is one T cell receptor beta chain. The limits of the CDR3 on the DNA are not certain, so only TCRdb's listed CDR3 is given. Profiling relied on immunoSEQ multiplex PCR, and the TCRdb table lists in-frame clones only, not all of them. The data hold 150,000 to 200,000 clones, with less than 90% observed a single time. The entry originates in a study of blood T cell repertoires in COVID-19. Including both end residues, the CDR3 is 12 amino acids long. Germline assignment: CDR1 SGHAT and CDR2 FQNNGV. Sample: PBMCs or T cells enriched from blood (not recorded which). This TCR was recovered from a woman aged 45-59 years who had recovered from COVID-19. The chain carries TRBV11-2 and TRBJ2-7; the DNA was not used to check the table's D call, TRBD1. The CDR3 sequence is CASSSVGQGAHF.